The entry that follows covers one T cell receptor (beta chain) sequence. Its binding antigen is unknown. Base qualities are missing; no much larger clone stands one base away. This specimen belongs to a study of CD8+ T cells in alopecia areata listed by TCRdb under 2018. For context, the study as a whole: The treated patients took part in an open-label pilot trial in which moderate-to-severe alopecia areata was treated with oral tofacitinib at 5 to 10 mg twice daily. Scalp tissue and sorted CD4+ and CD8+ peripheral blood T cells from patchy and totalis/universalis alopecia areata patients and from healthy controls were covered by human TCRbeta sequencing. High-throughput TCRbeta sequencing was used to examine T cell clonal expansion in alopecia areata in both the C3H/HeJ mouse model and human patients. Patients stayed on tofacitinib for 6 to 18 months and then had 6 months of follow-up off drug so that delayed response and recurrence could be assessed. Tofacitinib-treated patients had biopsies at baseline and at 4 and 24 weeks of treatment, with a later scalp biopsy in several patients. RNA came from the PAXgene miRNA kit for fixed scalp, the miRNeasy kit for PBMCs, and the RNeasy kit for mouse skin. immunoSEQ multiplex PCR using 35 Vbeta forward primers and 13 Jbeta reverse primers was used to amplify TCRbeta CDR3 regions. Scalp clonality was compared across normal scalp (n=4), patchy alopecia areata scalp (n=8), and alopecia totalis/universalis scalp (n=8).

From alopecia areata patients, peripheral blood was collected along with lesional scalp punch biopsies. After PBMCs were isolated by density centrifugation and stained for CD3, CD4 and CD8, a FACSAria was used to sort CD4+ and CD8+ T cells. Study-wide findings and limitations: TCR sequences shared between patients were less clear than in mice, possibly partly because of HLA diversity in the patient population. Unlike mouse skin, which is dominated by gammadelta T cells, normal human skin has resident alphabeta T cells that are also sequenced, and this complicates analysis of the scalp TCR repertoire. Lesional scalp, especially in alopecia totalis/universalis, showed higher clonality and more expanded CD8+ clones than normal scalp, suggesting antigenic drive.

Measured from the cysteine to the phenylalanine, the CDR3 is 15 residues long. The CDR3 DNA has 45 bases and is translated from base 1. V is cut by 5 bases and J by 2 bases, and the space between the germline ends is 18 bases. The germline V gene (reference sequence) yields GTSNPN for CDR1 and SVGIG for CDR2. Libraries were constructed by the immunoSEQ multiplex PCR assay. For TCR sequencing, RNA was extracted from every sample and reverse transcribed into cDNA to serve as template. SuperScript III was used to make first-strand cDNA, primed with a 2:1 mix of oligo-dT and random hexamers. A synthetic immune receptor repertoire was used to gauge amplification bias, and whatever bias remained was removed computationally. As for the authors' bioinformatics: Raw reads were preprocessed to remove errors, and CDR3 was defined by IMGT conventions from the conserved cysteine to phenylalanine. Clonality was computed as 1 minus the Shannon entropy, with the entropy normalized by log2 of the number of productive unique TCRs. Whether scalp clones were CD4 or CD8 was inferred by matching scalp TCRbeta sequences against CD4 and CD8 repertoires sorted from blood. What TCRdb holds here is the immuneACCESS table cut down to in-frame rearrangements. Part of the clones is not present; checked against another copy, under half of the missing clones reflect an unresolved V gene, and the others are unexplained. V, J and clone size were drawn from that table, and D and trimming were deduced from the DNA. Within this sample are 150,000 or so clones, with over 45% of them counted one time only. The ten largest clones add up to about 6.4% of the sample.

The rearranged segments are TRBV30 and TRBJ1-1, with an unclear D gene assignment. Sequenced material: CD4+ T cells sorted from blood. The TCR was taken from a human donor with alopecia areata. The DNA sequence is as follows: TGTGCCTGGGGAGCCGTAGGGCAGGCCAACACTGAAGCTTTCTTT. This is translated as CAWGAVGQANTEAFF.